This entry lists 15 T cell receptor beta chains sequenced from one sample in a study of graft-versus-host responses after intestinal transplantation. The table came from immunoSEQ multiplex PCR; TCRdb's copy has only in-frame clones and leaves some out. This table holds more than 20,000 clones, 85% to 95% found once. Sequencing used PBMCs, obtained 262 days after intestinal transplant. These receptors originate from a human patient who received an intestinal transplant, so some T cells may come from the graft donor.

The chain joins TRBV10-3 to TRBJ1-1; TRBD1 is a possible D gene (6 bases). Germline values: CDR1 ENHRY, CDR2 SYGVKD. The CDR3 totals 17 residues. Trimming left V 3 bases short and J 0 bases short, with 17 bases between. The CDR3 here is CAISDYGGRGVNTEAFF. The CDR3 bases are TGTGCCATCAGTGATTACGGCGGCAGGGGCGTGAACACTGAAGCTTTCTTT.

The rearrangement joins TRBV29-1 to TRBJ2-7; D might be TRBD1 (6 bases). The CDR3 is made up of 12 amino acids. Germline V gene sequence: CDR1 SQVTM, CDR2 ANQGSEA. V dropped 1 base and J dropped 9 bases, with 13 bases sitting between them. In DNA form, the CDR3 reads TGCAGCGTTGAAGGCGACAGGTTCGGGCAGTACTTC. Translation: CSVEGDRFGQYF.

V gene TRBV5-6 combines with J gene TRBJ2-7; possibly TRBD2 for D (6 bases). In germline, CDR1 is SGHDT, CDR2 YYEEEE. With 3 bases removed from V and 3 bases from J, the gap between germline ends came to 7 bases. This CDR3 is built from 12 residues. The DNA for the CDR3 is TGTGCCAGCAGCTCCGGGAGCTACGAGCAGTACTTC. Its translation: CASSSGSYEQYF. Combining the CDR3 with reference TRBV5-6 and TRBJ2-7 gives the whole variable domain DAGVTQSPTHLIKTRGQQVTLRCSPKSGHDTVSWYQQALGQGPQFIFQYYEEEERQRGNFPDRFSGHQFPNYSSELNVNALLLGDSALYLCASSSGSYEQYFGPGTRLTVT.

The CDR3 DNA reads as TGCAGTGCTGGGGGGGACACCGAGCAGTACTTC. Translating it yields CSAGGDTEQYF. The genes are TRBV20-1 and TRBJ2-7, with D perhaps TRBD2 (7 bases). Trimming left V 5 bases short and J 6 bases short, with 11 bases between. Germline V gives CDR1 DFQATT, CDR2 SNEGSKA (reference sequence). This CDR3 contains 11 residues.

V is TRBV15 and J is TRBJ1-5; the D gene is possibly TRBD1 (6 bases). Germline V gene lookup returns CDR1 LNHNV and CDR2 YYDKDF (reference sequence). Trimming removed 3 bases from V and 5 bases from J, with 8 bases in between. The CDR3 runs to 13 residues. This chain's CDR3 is CATSRNRDQPQHF. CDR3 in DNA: TGTGCCACCAGCAGGAACAGGGATCAGCCCCAGCATTTT.

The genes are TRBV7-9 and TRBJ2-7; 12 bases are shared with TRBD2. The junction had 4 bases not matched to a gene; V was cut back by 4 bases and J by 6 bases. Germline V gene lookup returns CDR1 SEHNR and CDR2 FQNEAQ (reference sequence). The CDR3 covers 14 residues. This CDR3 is CASSWTSGISEQYF. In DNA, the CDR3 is TGTGCCAGCAGCTGGACTAGCGGGATAAGCGAGCAGTACTTC. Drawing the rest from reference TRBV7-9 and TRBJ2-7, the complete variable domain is DTGVSQNPRHKITKRGQNVTFRCDPISEHNRLYWYRQTLGQGPEFLTYFQNEAQLEKSRLLSDRFSAERPKGSFSTLEIQRTEQGDSAMYLCASSWTSGISEQYFGPGTRLTVT.

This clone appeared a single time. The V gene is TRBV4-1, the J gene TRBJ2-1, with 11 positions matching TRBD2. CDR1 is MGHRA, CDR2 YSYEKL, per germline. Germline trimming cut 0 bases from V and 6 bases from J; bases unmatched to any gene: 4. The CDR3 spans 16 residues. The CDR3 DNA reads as TGCGCCAGCAGCCAAGATACTAGCGGGAGTCTCAATGAGCAGTTCTTC. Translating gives CASSQDTSGSLNEQFF.

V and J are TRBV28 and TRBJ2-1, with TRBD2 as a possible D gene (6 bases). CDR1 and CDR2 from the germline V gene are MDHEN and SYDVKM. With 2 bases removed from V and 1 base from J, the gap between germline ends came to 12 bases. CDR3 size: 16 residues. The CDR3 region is CASSLKYGSSYNEQFF. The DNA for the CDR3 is TGTGCCAGCAGTTTAAAGTACGGGAGTTCCTACAATGAGCAGTTCTTC. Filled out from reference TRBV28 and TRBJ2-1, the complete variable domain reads DVKVTQSSRYLVKRTGEKVFLECVQDMDHENMFWYRQDPGLGLRLIYFSYDVKMKEKGDIPEGYSVSREKKERFSLILESASTNQTSMYLCASSLKYGSSYNEQFFGPGTRLTVL.

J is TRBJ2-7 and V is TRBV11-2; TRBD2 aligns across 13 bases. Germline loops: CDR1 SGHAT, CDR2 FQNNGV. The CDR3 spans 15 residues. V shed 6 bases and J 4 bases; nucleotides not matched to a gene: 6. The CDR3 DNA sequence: TGTGCCAGCAGACCAGGACTAGCGGGGGTATACGAGCAGTACTTC. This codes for CASRPGLAGVYEQYF.

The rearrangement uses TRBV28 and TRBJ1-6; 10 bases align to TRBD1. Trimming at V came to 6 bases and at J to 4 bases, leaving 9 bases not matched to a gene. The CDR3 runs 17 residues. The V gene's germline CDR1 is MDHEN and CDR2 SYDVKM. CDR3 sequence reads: CASRLDRTGGYNSPLHF. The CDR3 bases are TGTGCCAGCAGACTGGATCGGACAGGGGGATATAATTCACCCCTCCACTTT.

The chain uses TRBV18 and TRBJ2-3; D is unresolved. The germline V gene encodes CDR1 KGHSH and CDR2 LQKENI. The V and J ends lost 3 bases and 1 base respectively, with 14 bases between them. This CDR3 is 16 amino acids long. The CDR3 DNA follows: TGTGCCAGCTCACCCCGCGGTCTTACCGGCACAGATACGCAGTATTTT. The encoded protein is CASSPRGLTGTDTQYF.

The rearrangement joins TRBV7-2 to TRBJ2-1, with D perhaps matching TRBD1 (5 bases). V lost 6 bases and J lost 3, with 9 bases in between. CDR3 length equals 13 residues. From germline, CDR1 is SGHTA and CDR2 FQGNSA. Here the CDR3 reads CASRDTYYNEQFF. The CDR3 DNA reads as TGTGCCAGCAGGGACACTTACTACAATGAGCAGTTCTTC. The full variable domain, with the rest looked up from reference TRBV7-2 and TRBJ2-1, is GAGVSQSPSNKVTEKGKDVELRCDPISGHTALYWYRQSLGQGLEFLIYFQGNSAPDKSGLPSDRFSAERTGGSVSTLTIQRTQQEDSAVYLCASRDTYYNEQFFGPGTRLTVL.

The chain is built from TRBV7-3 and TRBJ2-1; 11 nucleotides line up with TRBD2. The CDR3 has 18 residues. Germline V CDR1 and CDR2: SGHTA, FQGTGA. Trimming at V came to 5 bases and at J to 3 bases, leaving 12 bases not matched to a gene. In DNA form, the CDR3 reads TGTGCCAGCAGCCCCGGAGGTAGCGGGAGGGATTTCTACAATGAGCAGTTCTTC. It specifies CASSPGGSGRDFYNEQFF.

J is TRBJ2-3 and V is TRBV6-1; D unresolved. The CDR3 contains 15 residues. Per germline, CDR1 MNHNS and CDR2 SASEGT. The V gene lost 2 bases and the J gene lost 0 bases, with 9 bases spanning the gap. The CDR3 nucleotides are TGTGCCAGCAGTGAACTGCCTCGGAGCACAGATACGCAGTATTTT. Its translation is CASSELPRSTDTQYF.

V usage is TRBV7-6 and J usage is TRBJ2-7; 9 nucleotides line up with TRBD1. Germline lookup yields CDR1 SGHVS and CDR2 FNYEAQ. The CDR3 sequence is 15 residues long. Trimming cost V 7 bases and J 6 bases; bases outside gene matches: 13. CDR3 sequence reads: CASTLGGQGQGEQYF. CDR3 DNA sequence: TGTGCCAGCACACTGGGGGGACAGGGCCAAGGCGAGCAGTACTTC.